Shown below are 9 T cell receptor beta chains from a single sample sequenced in a study of OX40 agonist ivuxolimab in advanced cancers. The assay was immunoSEQ multiplex PCR, and TCRdb's table has in-frame clones only and misses some. In the table there are about 64,000 clones, 80% of which are singletons. This specimen was CD4+ or CD8+ T cells sorted from blood, taken in a trial of the OX40 agonist ivuxolimab. The receptor set was obtained from an adult with an advanced solid tumor such as melanoma, head and neck, liver or kidney cancer.

The CDR3 DNA reads as TGTGCCAGCAGCCAGCAGGGGCCCGAGGTTGAAAAACTGTTTTTT. Translating gives CASSQQGPEVEKLFF. The chain joins TRBV7-9 to TRBJ1-4, with a weak D call TRBD1 (6 bases). Germline assignment: CDR1 SEHNR and CDR2 FQNEAQ (reference sequence). The CDR3 loop spans 15 amino acids. Trimming left V 5 bases short and J 7 bases short, with 17 bases between.

In its sample, this clone was seen once. This chain joins TRBV2 and TRBJ1-1; TRBD1 agrees at 10 bases. The junction had 3 bases not matched to a gene; V was cut back by 4 bases and J by 4 bases. The CDR3 has 14 amino acids. The V gene's germline CDR1 is SNHLY and CDR2 FYNNEI. The CDR3 region is CASSGTGGITEAFF. In nucleotides, the CDR3 is TGTGCCAGCAGTGGGACAGGGGGAATCACTGAAGCTTTCTTT.

Only one count was recorded for this clone. The J gene is TRBJ1-2, the V gene TRBV19, with TRBD1 matching over 8 bases. Per the germline V gene, CDR1 is LNHDA and CDR2 is SQIVND (reference sequence). This CDR3 contains 15 residues. The ends lost 8 bases at V and 6 bases at J; junction bases unmatched: 14. The CDR3 reads CASQPTGTGTNGYTF. CDR3 DNA: TGTGCCAGTCAACCCACCGGGACAGGAACAAATGGCTACACCTTC.

This clone was detected a few times. The chain links TRBV27 to TRBJ1-1, with unresolved D. From germline, CDR1 is MNHEY and CDR2 SMNVEV (reference sequence). The germline V and J ends were trimmed by 6 bases and 0 bases, with 8 bases remaining between them. This CDR3 region has 13 residues. CDR3 sequence reads: CASRRAMNTEAFF. CDR3 bases: TGTGCCAGCAGACGGGCTATGAACACTGAAGCTTTCTTT.

The chain employs TRBV15 and TRBJ1-2; maybe TRBD1 (6 bases). CDR1 and CDR2 (germline): LNHNV, YYDKDF (reference sequence). The V and J ends lost 5 bases and 9 bases respectively, with 10 bases between them. The length of the CDR3 is 11 residues. Here the CDR3 DNA reads TGTGCCACCAGCTTACAGGGCCGCTACACCTTC. Encoded protein: CATSLQGRYTF.

The V gene is TRBV7-9, the J gene TRBJ2-7; 16 bases are a match to TRBD2. After removal of 3 bases from V and 6 bases from J, the junction contained 11 bases not matched to a gene. The CDR3 has 18 amino acids. In germline, CDR1 is SEHNR, CDR2 FQNEAQ (reference sequence). The CDR3 nucleotides read TGTGCCAGCAGCTTTACCGGGACTAGCGGGGGGGCGGGCCCCGAGCAGTACTTC. The encoded protein is CASSFTGTSGGAGPEQYF.

This rearrangement joins TRBV4-2 to TRBJ2-3; the match to TRBD2 covers 15 bases. The germline CDR1 and CDR2 sequences are LGHNA and YNFKEQ. V shed 2 bases and J 1 base; nucleotides not matched to a gene: 7. The CDR3 has 19 residues. This CDR3 reads CASSQPGLAGGLGTDTQYF. Here the CDR3 DNA reads TGTGCCAGCAGCCAACCGGGACTAGCGGGGGGTCTGGGCACAGATACGCAGTATTTT.

This clone was picked up a small number of times. The V gene is TRBV6-5, the J gene TRBJ2-7; possibly TRBD1 for D (5 bases). From germline, CDR1 is MNHEY and CDR2 SVGAGI. The CDR3 runs 13 residues. V was cut by 7 bases and J by 0 bases, with 10 bases left in between. DNA of the CDR3: TGTGCCAGCACCGGACAAAGCTCCTACGAGCAGTACTTC. Protein product: CASTGQSSYEQYF.

The chain employs TRBV10-3 and TRBJ2-1; either TRBD1 or TRBD2 may supply D (5 bases each). Germline V gene sequence: CDR1 ENHRY, CDR2 SYGVKD. Trimming took off 8 bases at V and 4 bases at J, with 18 bases between the two ends. This CDR3 contains 15 residues. This CDR3 reads CAIWTPGTKYNEQFF. CDR3 nucleotide sequence: TGTGCCATCTGGACCCCCGGGACCAAGTACAATGAGCAGTTCTTC.